This entry is about one TCR beta chain. Libraries were prepared by immunoSEQ multiplex PCR; TCRdb keeps only in-frame clonotypes and omits some of them. The sample consists of approximately 540 clones, over 80% of them appearing once. The data originate from a study of brain metastases from non-small cell lung cancer. The sample was tissue from a brain metastasis. The clonotype was recovered from a donor aged 40 or over with non-small cell lung cancer.

CDR3 DNA sequence: TGTGCCAGCAGTCCCTCGTGGGGGGGGAACACTGAAGCTTTCTTT. This sequence encodes CASSPSWGGNTEAFF. The chain joins TRBV28 to TRBJ1-1, with D perhaps matching TRBD1 (5 bases). With 5 bases removed from V and 1 base from J, the gap between germline ends came to 14 bases. The CDR3 contains 15 residues. In germline, CDR1 is MDHEN, CDR2 SYDVKM.